The rows below give T cell receptor beta chains drawn from one sample of a study of blood T cell repertoires in COVID-19. Clones were sequenced by immunoSEQ multiplex PCR, and TCRdb holds only the in-frame ones, with some missing. The table shows some 65,000 clones, with roughly four fifths occurring only once. Sequencing was performed on peripheral blood. These receptors originate from an elderly woman with acute or convalescent COVID-19. Both conserved end residues are trimmed from each CDR3. Each record gives: J gene, V gene, CDR3 protein.

>TRBJ2-3|TRBV7-6
ASSSLAGITDTQY
>TRBJ2-3|TRBV5-1
ASSLAGTASTDTQY
>TRBJ2-7|TRBV2
ASSETGGEQY
>TRBJ2-1|TRBV4-2
ASSPGTSNEQF
>TRBJ1-6|TRBV6-1
ASSRAGQGSPLH
>TRBJ2-7|TRBV5-1
ASSLGGPPRGSYEQY
>TRBJ1-5|TRBV19
ASSTLGQPQH
>TRBJ2-5|TRBV4-1
ASSQDREVAGEETQY
>TRBJ1-5|TRBV30
AWSSPGQTASGNQPQH
>TRBJ1-5|TRBV28
ASSSFARTGDGSNQPQH
>TRBJ2-7|TRBV18
ASSPLPGETYEQY
>TRBJ2-3|TRBV4-1
ASRRQAGSTDTQY
>TRBJ2-1|TRBV7-7
ASSRDGASGSNEQF
>TRBJ2-5|TRBV7-2
ASSYGQGGETQY
>TRBJ1-6|TRBV9
ASGAGQNSPLH
>TRBJ1-2|TRBV7-3
ASSLTTGIGYT
>TRBJ1-5|TRBV7-8
ASSLGQFQPQH
>TRBJ2-5|TRBV12-3/TRBV12-4
ASSAEVGAAQY
>TRBJ1-5|TRBV11-2
ASSLDRESFAQH
>TRBJ1-1|TRBV28
AVYRDTEAF
>TRBJ1-5|TRBV7-9
ASSLGGRGRGNQPQH